This TCR beta chain came from a study of shared clonotypes between healthy human individuals. The study's findings and limits: A generally larger estimated richness was seen in naive subsets than in memory subsets. Clonotypes that were shared across a few donors made up around 5% of naive CD4 clonotypes. Blood was the only sampled material, and tissue repertoires likely differ.

Using immunoSEQ multiplex PCR, the repertoire was profiled, and TCRdb retains in-frame clones only, with some absent. The sample carries about 1.5 million clones, under 99% recorded once. Points on this clone: Its target is not known.

The donors were adults (healthy and HIV-negative) with no recent acute infections or vaccinations. CDR3 size: 12 residues. Germline-derived CDR1 and CDR2 are LNHDA and SQIVND (reference sequence). V lost 5 bases and J 8 bases, leaving 10 bases between the germline ends. The V and J genes are TRBV19 and TRBJ1-3; no reliable D call. Sequencing was carried out using naive CD4+ T cells sorted from blood. Subset meaning: CD45RA+ positively selected. The receptor was derived from a man aged 30 to 39 in good health. The CDR3 reads CASSPGRDTIYF. For the CDR3, the DNA is TGTGCCAGTAGTCCAGGCCGGGACACCATATATTTT.